Shown below are 8 T cell receptor beta chains from a single sample sequenced in a study of CD8+ T cells in alopecia areata. Scientists pooled cutaneous lymph node cells and sorted them on CD4, CD8alpha, NKG2D, NKG2ACE and other markers. TCR sequencing used cDNA made by reverse transcription of extracted RNA. TCRdb keeps only in-frame clones here, not all; method: immunoSEQ multiplex PCR. The record shows around 290,000 clones for this sample, with no singletons present. The source material was CD4+ T cells sorted from a lymph node. The receptors stem from a C3H/HeJ mouse with alopecia areata. The strain's MHC: H2-k.

This clone was seen more than once but under ten times. Germline and genes here are mouse. The CDR3 end lies 4 residues beyond the end of the read and is filled in from the germline J gene. The V gene is TRBV31, the J gene TRBJ2-2; TRBD2 aligns across 12 bases. This CDR3 contains 18 residues. The trim removed 4 bases at V and 0 bases at J, leaving 9 bases unmatched. CDR1 and CDR2 from the germline V gene are GKSSPN and SITVG. Incomplete CDR3 DNA: TGTGCCTGGACTCCCGGGACTGGGGGGTTCGCAAACACCGGG. This codes for CAWTPGTGGFANTG. The entire CDR3 reads CAWTPGTGGFANTGQLYF. Together with reference TRBV31 and TRBJ2-2, the CDR3 gives the full variable domain: AQTIHQWPVAEIKAVGSPLSLGCTIKGKSSPNLYWYWQATGGTLQQLFYSITVGQVESVVQLNLSASRPKDDQFILSTEKLLLSHSGFYLCAWTPGTGGFANTGQLYFGEGSKLTVL.

This clone turned up a few times. Gene names denote mouse genes. Coverage ceases 4 residues before the CDR3 finishes, and the germline J gene fills in the end. The chain uses TRBV4 and TRBJ2-4; tentative D call: TRBD2 (7 bases). In germline, CDR1 is LGHDT, CDR2 YNNKQL (reference sequence). This CDR3 comprises 14 residues. V shed 5 bases and J shed 2 bases, with 11 bases lying between them. The DNA read from the CDR3 is TGTGCCAGCAGCGGGGGGCGCGTTCAAAAC. It is translated as CASSGGRVQN. The entire CDR3 is CASSGGRVQNTLYF.

In regard to this clone: The genes are named according to mouse. From the germline J gene comes the end of the CDR3, since the read stops 4 residues before it. The chain carries TRBV5 and TRBJ2-1; 11 bases agree with TRBD2. Germline V gene data show CDR1 as LGHNA and CDR2 as YNLKQL (reference sequence). V shed 0 bases, J shed 6 bases, and the junction held 1 base outside the gene matches. The CDR3 consists of 15 residues. The sequenced part of the CDR3 DNA is TGTGCCAGCAGCCAAGACGGGACTGGGGGTGCT. Its translation is CASSQDGTGGA. The entire CDR3 protein reads CASSQDGTGGAEQFF.

In this sample, this clone turned up a few times. Gene names refer to mouse genes. With the read ending 4 residues before the CDR3 end, the germline J gene is used to fill in that end. This chain joins TRBV19 and TRBJ1-2, with D possibly being TRBD1 (5 bases). The CDR3 extends over 13 amino acids. V dropped 3 bases and J dropped 2 bases, with 8 bases sitting between them. The V gene's germline CDR1 is FNHDT and CDR2 SITEND (reference sequence). Incomplete CDR3 DNA: TGTGCCAGCAGTACCCCAGGGAACTCC. Translating gives CASSTPGNS. The full CDR3 reads CASSTPGNSDYTF.

Concerning this clone: All gene names here are mouse names. Sequencing ends 4 residues short of the CDR3 end; the germline J gene provides the rest. V is TRBV17 and J is TRBJ2-2, with D perhaps matching TRBD1 (6 bases). CDR3 length: 19 amino acids. Germline CDR1 and CDR2: MNHDT and YYDKIL. Trimming pared 0 bases from V and 1 base from J, leaving 18 bases between. CDR3 DNA (partial): TGTGCTAGCAGTAGAGATCTCTACGGGCAGGGGAAAAACACCGGG. Residues: CASSRDLYGQGKNTG. The full CDR3 is CASSRDLYGQGKNTGQLYF.

This clone was seen more than once but under ten times. Gene and germline names: mouse. Sequencing ends 4 residues short of the CDR3 end; the germline J gene provides the rest. V usage is TRBV19 and J usage is TRBJ2-7, with 12 bases fitting TRBD2. The CDR3 contains 16 residues. Per germline, CDR1 FNHDT and CDR2 SITEND (reference sequence). After removal of 4 bases from V and 2 bases from J, the junction contained 7 bases not matched to a gene. The CDR3 region is CASSAPRTGGAYEQYF. The covered CDR3 bases are TGTGCCAGCAGTGCCCCCCGGACTGGGGGGGCCTAT. The full variable domain, completed using reference TRBV19 and TRBJ2-7, is GGIITQTPKFLIGQEGQKLTLKCQQNFNHDTMYWYRQDSGKGLRLIYYSITENDLQKGDLSEGYDASREKKSSFSLTVTSAQKNEMAVFLCASSAPRTGGAYEQYFGPGTRLTVL.

This clone was seen only a few times. Mouse germline and gene names are used. Read sequence stops 4 residues before the CDR3 end, and the germline J gene provides the missing end. The chain has TRBV1 and TRBJ2-3; 7 nucleotides line up with TRBD1. V trimming: 1 base; J trimming: 1 base; junction bases outside the gene matches: 5. Germline CDR1 is NSQYPW and CDR2 is LRSPGD (reference sequence). This CDR3 contains 16 residues. The CDR3 protein is CTCSAVTGVGAETLYF. CDR3 bases read: TGCACCTGCAGTGCAGTCACAGGGGTTGGTGCAGAA.

With respect to this clone: Gene names refer to mouse genes. The read ends 4 residues before the CDR3 terminus; that terminus is restored from the germline J gene. This sequence joins TRBV17 and TRBJ2-7; D is possibly TRBD2 (6 bases). Per germline, CDR1 MNHDT and CDR2 YYDKIL. Trimming took off 3 bases at V and 0 bases at J, with 9 bases between the two ends. The CDR3 is 14 amino acids. CDR3 DNA, as far as it was read: TGTGCTAGCAGTAGTTTGGGGGTCTCCTAT. Translation: CASSSLGVSY. The entire CDR3 protein reads CASSSLGVSYEQYF.